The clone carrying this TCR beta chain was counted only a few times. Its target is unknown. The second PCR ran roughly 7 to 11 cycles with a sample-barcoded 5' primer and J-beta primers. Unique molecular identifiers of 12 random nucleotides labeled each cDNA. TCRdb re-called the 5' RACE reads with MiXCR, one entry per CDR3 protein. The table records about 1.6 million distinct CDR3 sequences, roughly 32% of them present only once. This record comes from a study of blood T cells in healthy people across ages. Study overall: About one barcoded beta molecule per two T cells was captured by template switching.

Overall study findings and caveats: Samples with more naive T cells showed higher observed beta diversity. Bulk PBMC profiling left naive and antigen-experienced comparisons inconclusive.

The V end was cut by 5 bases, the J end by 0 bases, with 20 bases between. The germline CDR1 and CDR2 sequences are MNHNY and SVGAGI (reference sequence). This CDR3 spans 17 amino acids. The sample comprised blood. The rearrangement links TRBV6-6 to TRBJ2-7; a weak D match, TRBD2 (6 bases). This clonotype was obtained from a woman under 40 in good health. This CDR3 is CASSPLVGRGPSYEQYF. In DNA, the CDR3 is TGTGCCAGCAGTCCCCTCGTGGGGCGGGGTCCCTCCTACGAGCAGTACTTC.